The 23 T cell receptor beta chains given below trace back to one sample, sequenced in a study of blood T cell repertoires in COVID-19. Repertoires were generated with immunoSEQ multiplex PCR, while TCRdb's copy carries only in-frame clones and drops some. The table lists roughly 34,000 clones, roughly 85% of them singletons. Material: peripheral blood. The receptor set was obtained from a man at least 80 years old with active COVID-19.

CDR3 bases: TGCGCCAGCAGCTTGGTGGGCATGAACACTGAAGCTTTCTTT. Amino acids: CASSLVGMNTEAFF. V gene TRBV5-1 combines with J gene TRBJ1-1; D unclear. V was trimmed by 0 bases and J by 0 bases, leaving 6 bases between them. Germline CDR1 and CDR2: SGHRS and YFSETQ. The CDR3 has 14 amino acids.

The chain recombines TRBV28 with TRBJ2-3, with TRBD2 matching 9 bases. Trimming cost V 4 bases and J 5 bases; bases outside gene matches: 7. The CDR3 loop spans 15 amino acids. The germline V gene has CDR1 MDHEN and CDR2 SYDVKM. CDR3 amino acids: CASSSLAGNGDTQYF. In DNA form, the CDR3 reads TGTGCCAGCAGTTCTCTAGCGGGGAACGGAGATACGCAGTATTTT.

The genes are TRBV5-5 and TRBJ2-7; D unclear. V was clipped by 0 bases and J by 0 bases, with 10 bases between them. This CDR3 contains 15 residues. CDR1 SGHKS and CDR2 YYEKEE come from the germline V gene (reference sequence). In nucleotides, the CDR3 is TGTGCCAGCAGCTTGGCTCACAGCAGCTCCTACGAGCAGTACTTC. Amino acid sequence: CASSLAHSSSYEQYF.

A word on this clone: This sample also contains other DNA sequences that code for the same CDR3. The chain recombines TRBV3-1 (or the pseudogene TRBV3-2) with TRBJ1-1; D may be TRBD1 (6 bases). The ends were cut back, 1 base at V and 5 bases at J, with 11 bases in the middle. This CDR3 has 14 residues. Germline V gene lookup returns CDR1 LGHDT and CDR2 YNNKEL (reference sequence). The CDR3 spells CASSQGTGRTEAFF. The CDR3 region has the DNA TGTGCCAGCAGCCAAGGCACAGGGCGTACTGAAGCTTTCTTT.

J is TRBJ2-2 and V is TRBV9, with D unresolved. CDR1 and CDR2 (germline): SGDLS, YYNGEE. Trimming shortened V by 3 bases and J by 2 bases, and 5 bases separated the two germline ends. The CDR3 loop spans 13 amino acids. The CDR3 sequence is CASSGLNTGELFF. In nucleotides, the CDR3 is TGTGCCAGCAGCGGACTCAACACCGGGGAGCTGTTTTTT.

This chain uses TRBV18 with TRBJ2-5; 8 bases fit TRBD2. Germline assignment: CDR1 KGHSH and CDR2 LQKENI. V shed 1 base, J shed 4 bases, and the junction held 14 bases outside the gene matches. There are 18 residues in the CDR3. CDR3 residues: CASSPLSRTGGPRETQYF. CDR3 DNA sequence: TGTGCCAGCTCACCACTATCGAGAACGGGGGGGCCTCGAGAGACCCAGTACTTC.

This chain links TRBV9 with TRBJ2-5; TRBD2 agrees at 8 bases. Germline CDR1 SGDLS, CDR2 YYNGEE. This CDR3 has 14 residues. V dropped 5 bases and J dropped 7; count of bases not matched to a gene: 10. The CDR3 DNA is TGTGCCAGCAGTATAGCGGGGACCACCCCGACCCAGTACTTC. This sequence encodes CASSIAGTTPTQYF.

The V and J genes are TRBV30 and TRBJ1-1; a possible D gene is TRBD1 (6 bases). CDR3 length equals 13 residues. Trimming pared 5 bases from V and 1 base from J, leaving 11 bases between. CDR1 is GTSNPN and CDR2 is SVGIG in the germline V gene (reference sequence). The CDR3: CAWSGHRNTEAFF. The DNA of the CDR3 is TGTGCCTGGTCGGGACACCGGAACACTGAAGCTTTCTTT.

The gene calls are TRBV7-2 and TRBJ1-5, with D hard to call. The CDR3 loop spans 15 amino acids. The germline V and J ends were trimmed by 1 base and 4 bases, with 11 bases remaining between them. Germline CDR1 reads SGHTA; CDR2 reads FQGNSA. This CDR3 is CASSLVGTENQPQHF. The CDR3 DNA is TGTGCCAGCAGCTTAGTTGGTACAGAAAATCAGCCCCAGCATTTT. Filled out from reference TRBV7-2 and TRBJ1-5, the complete variable domain reads GAGVSQSPSNKVTEKGKDVELRCDPISGHTALYWYRQSLGQGLEFLIYFQGNSAPDKSGLPSDRFSAERTGGSVSTLTIQRTQQEDSAVYLCASSLVGTENQPQHFGDGTRLSIL.

This chain connects TRBV5-6 to TRBJ1-2; 7 nucleotides agree with TRBD1. Germline V gives CDR1 SGHDT, CDR2 YYEEEE. This CDR3 contains 16 residues. V trimming: 6 bases; J trimming: 3 bases; junction bases outside the gene matches: 14. The CDR3: CASTLSDRVNYYGYTF. The CDR3 region has the DNA TGTGCCAGCACCCTCTCCGACAGGGTAAATTACTATGGCTACACCTTC.

The chain recombines TRBV5-4 with TRBJ2-5, with 10 bases fitting TRBD1. After removal of 3 bases from V and 4 bases from J, the junction contained 6 bases not matched to a gene. The CDR3 runs 15 residues. Germline V gene data show CDR1 as SGHNT and CDR2 as YYREEE (reference sequence). CDR3: CASSSRDRGGETQYF. DNA of the CDR3: TGTGCCAGCAGCTCCCGGGACAGGGGAGGAGAGACCCAGTACTTC.

This chain joins TRBV5-8 and TRBJ1-5, with a tentative D call TRBD1 (5 bases). Germline assignment: CDR1 SGHTS and CDR2 YDEGEE. V lost 2 bases and J 2 bases, leaving 11 bases between the germline ends. The CDR3 contains 15 residues. The CDR3 bases are TGTGCCAGCAGCTTAGCGGGGCATCGCAATCAGCCCCAGCATTTT. As protein: CASSLAGHRNQPQHF.

The chain employs TRBV10-3 and TRBJ2-2, with 9 bases matching TRBD2. CDR1 is ENHRY, CDR2 SYGVKD, per germline. The CDR3 consists of 15 residues. The ends lost 8 bases at V and 2 bases at J; junction bases unmatched: 6. CDR3 coding DNA: TGTGCCATCGGGACGCGGGGGGGCAACACCGGGGAGCTGTTTTTT. Protein sequence: CAIGTRGGNTGELFF.

The rearrangement links TRBV7-2 to TRBJ1-3, with TRBD1 as a possible D gene (5 bases). Germline V gene data show CDR1 as SGHTA and CDR2 as FQGNSA. This CDR3 region has 18 residues. Between the trimmed V and J ends, which lost 6 bases and 4 bases, there was a span of 25 bases. The DNA for the CDR3 is TGTGCCAGCAGTCACCGCAGAGCGGGGGACCGGGGAGGAAACACCATATATTTT. Translation: CASSHRRAGDRGGNTIYF.

V usage is TRBV12-3 or TRBV12-4 and J usage is TRBJ1-1; 8 bases are a match to TRBD1. V dropped 6 bases and J dropped 3; count of bases not matched to a gene: 3. This CDR3 is 13 amino acids long. The CDR3, as DNA: TGTGCCAGCAGGAGACAGGGGTACACTGAAGCTTTCTTT. Protein: CASRRQGYTEAFF.

The rearrangement joins TRBV6-5 to TRBJ2-3; possible D gene TRBD1, 5 bases. Germline-derived CDR1 and CDR2 are MNHEY and SVGAGI. CDR3 length equals 13 residues. V lost 8 bases and J lost 11, with 20 bases in between. The CDR3 is CASHRGRHDEQYF. The CDR3 region has the DNA TGTGCCAGCCATAGGGGCCGGCATGATGAGCAGTATTTT.

This chain connects TRBV18 to TRBJ1-1; 7 bases line up with TRBD1. The V segment lost 5 bases and the J segment 4 bases; nucleotides outside the gene matches: 4. Germline loops: CDR1 KGHSH, CDR2 LQKENI. This CDR3 has 13 amino acids. The CDR3 loop reads CASSMGQLTEAFF. For the CDR3, the DNA is TGTGCCAGCTCAATGGGACAGCTCACTGAAGCTTTCTTT.

The V and J genes are TRBV28 and TRBJ2-7; perhaps TRBD2 as D (6 bases). V lost 5 bases and J lost 4, with 12 bases in between. CDR3 size: 13 residues. The germline CDR1 and CDR2 sequences are MDHEN and SYDVKM. CDR3 residues: CASSQGTLYEQYF. The CDR3 DNA reads TGTGCCAGCAGTCAAGGGACTTTATACGAGCAGTACTTC.

The chain links TRBV7-2 to TRBJ1-5, with D possibly matching TRBD1 (5 bases). Germline loops: CDR1 SGHTA, CDR2 FQGNSA. The CDR3 length is 15 residues. The germline V and J ends were trimmed by 2 bases and 3 bases, with 11 bases remaining between them. The CDR3 region has the DNA TGTGCCAGCAGCTTAACGGGCAGGGCCAATCAGCCCCAGCATTTT. Translated, it gives CASSLTGRANQPQHF.

The chain combines TRBV19 with TRBJ1-1; D gene uncertain. There are 12 residues in the CDR3. Germline-derived CDR1 and CDR2 are LNHDA and SQIVND (reference sequence). The V and J ends lost 5 bases and 5 bases respectively, with 9 bases between them. The DNA of the CDR3 is TGTGCCAGTAGTTGGGGAGAAACTGAAGCTTTCTTT. The encoded protein is CASSWGETEAFF.

The V gene is TRBV29-1, the J gene TRBJ2-7; TRBD1 aligns across 9 bases. CDR3 size: 12 residues. V was clipped by 6 bases and J by 3 bases; unmatched bases: 3. The germline V gene encodes CDR1 SQVTM and CDR2 ANQGSEA. CDR3: CSVGTGNYEQYF. DNA for the CDR3: TGCAGCGTCGGGACAGGGAACTACGAGCAGTACTTC.

The V and J genes are TRBV7-9 and TRBJ1-2; no clear D. Between the trimmed V and J ends, which lost 3 bases and 2 bases, there was a span of 16 bases. Germline V gives CDR1 SEHNR, CDR2 FQNEAQ (reference sequence). The CDR3 sequence is 16 residues long. The CDR3, as DNA: TGTGCCAGCAGCTTTTTCGAGGAATCCATGAACTATGGCTACACCTTC. As protein: CASSFFEESMNYGYTF.

This clone was seen a single time. The genes are TRBV2 and TRBJ2-1, with TRBD1 as a possible D gene (6 bases). Per the germline V gene, CDR1 is SNHLY and CDR2 is FYNNEI. This CDR3 is built from 15 residues. The V end lost 5 bases, the J end lost 2 bases, and 13 bases lay between the germline ends. The CDR3 loop is CASSSQGGAYNEQFF. The CDR3 DNA sequence: TGTGCCAGCAGTTCACAGGGTGGCGCCTACAATGAGCAGTTCTTC.